These 4 T cell receptor beta chains originate from one sample sequenced in a study of blood T cell repertoires in COVID-19. Only in-frame clones appear in the TCRdb table, and some are missing; sequencing was by immunoSEQ multiplex PCR. The data contain 430,000 or so clones, 88% of them seen just once; the ten biggest clones take up approximately 2%. The specimen was PBMCs or T cells enriched from blood (not recorded which). These receptors came from a woman between 40 and 50 years old who had recovered from COVID-19.

The chain uses TRBV28 and TRBJ2-2; 10 nucleotides align to TRBD2. Germline lookup yields CDR1 MDHEN and CDR2 SYDVKM. This CDR3 spans 18 amino acids. Losses at the gene ends were 5 bases for V and 1 base for J; bases not matched to a gene: 10. CDR3 in amino acids: CASSTRNRLAGNTGELFF. CDR3 nucleotides: TGTGCCAGCAGTACGCGGAACCGACTAGCGGGGAACACCGGGGAGCTGTTTTTT.

The chain joins TRBV15 to TRBJ2-1; TRBD2 matches at 14 bases. This CDR3 has 15 amino acids. The V segment lost 5 bases and the J segment 9 bases; nucleotides outside the gene matches: 6. CDR1 LNHNV and CDR2 YYDKDF come from the germline V gene (reference sequence). The DNA for the CDR3 is TGTGCCACCAGCCGTGGACTAGCGGGAGGTCGTGAGCAGTTCTTC. Translation gives CATSRGLAGGREQFF.

CDR3 protein: CATFEGPLGYTF. CDR3 in DNA: TGTGCCACTTTCGAGGGCCCTTTAGGCTACACCTTC. The chain links TRBV24-1 to TRBJ1-2, with D unresolved. The CDR3 covers 12 residues. The V end lost 10 bases, the J end lost 8 bases, and 16 bases lay between the germline ends. CDR1 is KGHDR and CDR2 is SFDVKD in the germline V gene.

This clone was found a few times. The rearrangement links TRBV11-2 to TRBJ2-5; possibly TRBD2 for D (6 bases). V lost 4 bases to trimming and J lost 0 bases, with 12 bases between them. Germline CDR1 SGHAT, CDR2 FQNNGV. There are 15 residues in the CDR3. CDR3 in DNA: TGTGCCAGCAGCTCCCGTAGCGGATACCAAGAGACCCAGTACTTC. It yields the protein CASSSRSGYQETQYF.